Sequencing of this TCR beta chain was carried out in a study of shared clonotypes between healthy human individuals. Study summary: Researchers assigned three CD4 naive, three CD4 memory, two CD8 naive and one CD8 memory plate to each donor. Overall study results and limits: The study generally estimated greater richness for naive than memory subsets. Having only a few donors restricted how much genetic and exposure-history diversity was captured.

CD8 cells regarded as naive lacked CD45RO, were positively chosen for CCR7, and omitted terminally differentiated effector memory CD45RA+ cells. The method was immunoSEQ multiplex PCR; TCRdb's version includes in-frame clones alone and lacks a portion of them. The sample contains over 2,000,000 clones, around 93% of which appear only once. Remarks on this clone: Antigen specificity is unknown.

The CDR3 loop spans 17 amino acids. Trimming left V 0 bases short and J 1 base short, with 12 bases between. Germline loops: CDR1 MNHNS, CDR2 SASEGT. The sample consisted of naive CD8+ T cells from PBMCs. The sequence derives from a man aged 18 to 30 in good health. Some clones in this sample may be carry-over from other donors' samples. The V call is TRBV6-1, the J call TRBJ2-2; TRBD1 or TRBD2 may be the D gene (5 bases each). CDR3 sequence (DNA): TGTGCCAGCAGTGAAGCCCAGTGGGACGAGAACACCGGGGAGCTGTTTTTT. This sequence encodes CASSEAQWDENTGELFF.